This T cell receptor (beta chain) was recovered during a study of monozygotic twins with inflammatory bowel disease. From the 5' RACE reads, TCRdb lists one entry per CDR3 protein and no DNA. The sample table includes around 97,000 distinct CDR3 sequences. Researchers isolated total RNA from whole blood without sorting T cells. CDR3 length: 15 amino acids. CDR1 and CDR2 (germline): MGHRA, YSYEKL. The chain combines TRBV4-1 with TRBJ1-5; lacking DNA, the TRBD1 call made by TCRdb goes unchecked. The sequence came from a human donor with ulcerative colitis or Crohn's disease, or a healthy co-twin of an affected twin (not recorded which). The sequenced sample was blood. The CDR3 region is CASSPDRTGNQPQHF.